The next 15 T cell receptor beta chains were all read from a single sample in a study of Ad26.COV2.S vaccination and SARS-CoV-2 variants. Repertoires were generated with immunoSEQ multiplex PCR, while TCRdb's copy carries only in-frame clones and drops some. The repertoire holds about 440,000 clones, with around nine tenths as singletons. The sample's treatment: roughly 18 received Ad26.COV2.S at low or high dose, single or two shots; a few received placebo; per-sample allocation not given. Sampling occurred on day 63 after the first vaccine or placebo injection. The input for sequencing was peripheral blood, taken in a trial of Ad26.COV2.S vaccine versus placebo. Source of these receptors: a person between 18 and 65 years old who received the Ad26.COV2.S COVID-19 vaccine or a placebo.

The table lists this clone with a few counts. The chain couples TRBV5-1 to TRBJ1-2; D possibly corresponds to TRBD1 (6 bases). Trimming removed 0 bases at V and 4 bases at J, with 22 bases between. From germline, CDR1 is SGHRS and CDR2 YFSETQ. The CDR3 has 18 residues. The DNA of the CDR3 is TGCGCCAGCAGCTTGGGACCACAAACAGGGAGGTCGGGCTATGGCTACACCTTC. Residues: CASSLGPQTGRSGYGYTF.

V usage is TRBV27 and J usage is TRBJ1-2; D remains unclear. The germline V gene encodes CDR1 MNHEY and CDR2 SMNVEV (reference sequence). This CDR3 region has 15 residues. V was pared by 5 bases and J by 5 bases, with 18 bases between. This chain's CDR3 is CASSPWRELGYGYTF. The CDR3 DNA sequence: TGTGCCAGCAGTCCTTGGAGGGAACTTGGGTATGGCTACACCTTC.

This clone came up a few times. The chain carries TRBV2 and TRBJ2-2, with 7 bases aligning to TRBD2. Germline V gene lookup returns CDR1 SNHLY and CDR2 FYNNEI. The CDR3 is 15 residues long. Germline trimming cut 3 bases from V and 1 base from J; bases unmatched to any gene: 2. The DNA for the CDR3 is TGTGCCAGCAGTGATGGCGGGAGGAACACCGGGGAGCTGTTTTTT. It codes for CASSDGGRNTGELFF. The entire variable domain, with the rest obtained from reference TRBV2 and TRBJ2-2, is as follows: EPEVTQTPSHQVTQMGQEVILRCVPISNHLYFYWYRQILGQKVEFLVSFYNNEISEKSEIFDDQFSVERPDGSNFTLKIRSTKLEDSAMYFCASSDGGRNTGELFFGEGSRLTVL.

This chain links TRBV19 with TRBJ1-2; TRBD1 aligns across 7 bases. In germline, CDR1 is LNHDA, CDR2 SQIVND (reference sequence). This CDR3 contains 14 residues. The V gene end was trimmed by 0 bases and the J gene end by 11 bases; junction bases not matched to a gene: 9. The CDR3 here is CASSIDGGTADYTF. CDR3 nucleotides: TGTGCCAGTAGTATAGATGGCGGGACAGCAGATTACACCTTC. Using reference TRBV19 and TRBJ1-2 for the parts outside the CDR3, the full variable domain is DGGITQSPKYLFRKEGQNVTLSCEQNLNHDAMYWYRQDPGQGLRLIYYSQIVNDFQKGDIAEGYSVSREKKESFPLTVTSAQKNPTAFYLCASSIDGGTADYTFGSGTRLTVV.

The chain employs TRBV7-9 and TRBJ2-3; D may be TRBD2 (5 bases). From germline, CDR1 is SEHNR and CDR2 FQNEAQ (reference sequence). The CDR3 is 15 amino acids. Trimming cost V 2 bases and J 1 base, with 10 bases left between them. CDR3 DNA sequence: TGTGCCAGCAGCTTACAGAGCGGCCGCACAGATACGCAGTATTTT. Translating gives CASSLQSGRTDTQYF.

This clone was found a few times. The chain carries TRBV23-1 and TRBJ1-1; maybe TRBD1 (5 bases). TRBV23-1 is known as an ORF, though its function is uncertain. CDR3 length: 14 residues. The V end was cut by 4 bases, the J end by 1 base, with 10 bases between. CDR3 amino acids: CASSRAGPNTEAFF. CDR3 coding DNA: TGCGCCAGCAGTCGGGCAGGGCCGAACACTGAAGCTTTCTTT.

This clone was counted many times. The J gene is TRBJ2-1, the V gene TRBV7-8; 7 nucleotides agree with TRBD1. In germline, CDR1 is SGHVS, CDR2 FQNEAQ. Trimming at V came to 5 bases and at J to 0 bases, leaving 7 bases not matched to a gene. The CDR3 spans 16 residues. The DNA of the CDR3 is TGTGCCAGCAGCCCGGAAAGGACAGGCTCCTACAATGAGCAGTTCTTC. Amino acids: CASSPERTGSYNEQFF.

The V gene is TRBV3-1 (or the pseudogene TRBV3-2), the J gene TRBJ2-2; D remains unclear. The germline V gene encodes CDR1 LGHDT and CDR2 YNNKEL (reference sequence). Trimming removed 1 base from V and 4 bases from J, with 7 bases in between. The CDR3 runs 14 residues. The CDR3 coding sequence is TGTGCCAGCAGCCAAGGTTGGTCCACCGGGGAGCTGTTTTTT. Its protein is CASSQGWSTGELFF.

The J gene is TRBJ2-7, the V gene TRBV5-6; D is uncertain. CDR1 SGHDT and CDR2 YYEEEE come from the germline V gene. Trimming took off 0 bases at V and 5 bases at J, with 6 bases between the two ends. The CDR3 sequence is 12 residues long. Here the CDR3 reads CASSLVKDEQYF. CDR3 coding DNA: TGTGCCAGCAGCTTGGTAAAGGACGAGCAGTACTTC.

This chain uses TRBV5-6 with TRBJ2-5; a weak D match, TRBD1 (6 bases). CDR1 is SGHDT and CDR2 is YYEEEE in the germline V gene. The CDR3 contains 13 residues. Trimming took 0 bases from V and 5 from J, leaving 8 bases between them. This CDR3 is CASSLDTGETQYF. The CDR3 nucleotides read TGTGCCAGCAGCTTGGATACAGGGGAGACCCAGTACTTC.

The gene calls are TRBV9 and TRBJ2-7, with unresolved D. V was cut by 3 bases and J by 2 bases, with 15 bases left in between. Germline values: CDR1 SGDLS, CDR2 YYNGEE. The CDR3 runs to 15 residues. Here the CDR3 reads CASSEADLDAYEQYF. In DNA form, the CDR3 reads TGTGCCAGCAGCGAAGCCGACTTGGATGCCTACGAGCAGTACTTC.

V usage is TRBV6-2 or TRBV6-3 and J usage is TRBJ2-1, with D hard to call. Trimming took 2 bases from V and 9 from J, leaving 14 bases between them. In germline, CDR1 is MNHEY, CDR2 SVGEGT. The CDR3 totals 14 residues. The CDR3 spells CASSYNTAVAEQFF. CDR3 nucleotide sequence: TGTGCCAGCAGTTACAACACTGCCGTGGCTGAGCAGTTCTTC.

This clone showed up just a few times. The chain is built from TRBV3-1 (or the pseudogene TRBV3-2) and TRBJ2-7, with D tentatively TRBD1 (6 bases). CDR1 and CDR2 (germline): LGHDT, YNNKEL (reference sequence). The CDR3 is made up of 15 amino acids. Deletions cut 0 bases from V and 6 bases from J, with 15 bases between. The CDR3 is CASSQDVWGTSEQYF. CDR3 nucleotide sequence: TGTGCCAGCAGCCAAGATGTTTGGGGGACAAGCGAGCAGTACTTC.

This clone was seen a single time. The chain is built from TRBV7-9 and TRBJ1-6; possibly TRBD1 for D (5 bases). The CDR3 spans 15 residues. CDR1 is SEHNR, CDR2 FQNEAQ, per germline (reference sequence). Trimming took off 6 bases at V and 7 bases at J, with 16 bases between the two ends. The CDR3 region has the DNA TGTGCCAGCAGTCTCCGGGACCCGTCCAATTCACCCCTCCACTTT. Protein sequence: CASSLRDPSNSPLHF.

The V call is TRBV11-2, the J call TRBJ2-3, with D perhaps TRBD2 (6 bases). Germline CDR1 is SGHAT and CDR2 is FQNNGV. CDR3 size: 14 residues. V was pared by 5 bases and J by 2 bases, with 11 bases between. The CDR3: CASSRTILTDTQYF. In DNA form, the CDR3 reads TGTGCCAGCAGCCGGACTATCCTCACAGATACGCAGTATTTT.